These T cell receptor beta chains were read from a single sample in a study of CD8+CD57+ T cells in acquired aplastic anemia. Each CDR3 protein is one row after TCRdb ran MiXCR on the reads. In the table there are approximately 150,000 distinct CDR3 sequences, less than 50% of which are singletons. The source material was sorted CD4+, CD8+, or CD8+CD57+ T cells (not recorded which) from PBMCs. Every receptor here comes from a human donor with aplastic anemia. The CDR3 runs from the conserved cysteine through the conserved F or W. A D gene is named only where the DNA matches it firmly. Part of the rows lack a size; the others show once, few, many or a class for expanded clones.

DNA: TGTGCCAGCAGCCTTACGGTGGTACGCGCAGATACGCAGTATTTT; CDR3: CASSLTVVRADTQYF; size: few; J: TRBJ2-3; V: TRBV9; D: .
DNA: TGTGCCAGCAGTGACGGCACAACTGCAACTAATGAAAAACTGTTTTTT; CDR3: CASSDGTTATNEKLFF; size: many; J: TRBJ1-4; V: TRBV6-4; D: .
DNA: TGTGCCAGCCACCACTATAATTCACCCCTCCACTTT; CDR3: CASHHYNSPLHF; size: .; J: TRBJ1-6; V: TRBV2; D: .
DNA: TGTGCCAGCAAAAGACTAGCGGGAGTAGAGGGGAATGAGCAGTTCTTC; CDR3: CASKRLAGVEGNEQFF; size: .; J: TRBJ2-1; V: TRBV4-2; D: TRBD2
DNA: TGCGCCAGCAGCTTGACGGCGGAAGCTAACTATGGCTACACCTTC; CDR3: CASSLTAEANYGYTF; size: many; J: TRBJ1-2; V: TRBV5-1; D: .
DNA: TGTGCCAGCAGCCCACGGGACGGTGAAGCTTTCTTT; CDR3: CASSPRDGEAFF; size: many; J: TRBJ1-1; V: TRBV5-4; D: .
DNA: TGTGCCAGCAGTCCTATACGGGGGTTCGGGGAGCTGTTTTTT; CDR3: CASSPIRGFGELFF; size: .; J: TRBJ2-2; V: TRBV12-3/TRBV12-4; D: .
DNA: TGTGCCAGCGCCCCCAGGCAGGGGGGTCAGCCCCAGCATTTT; CDR3: CASAPRQGGQPQHF; size: many; J: TRBJ1-5; V: TRBV6-1; D: TRBD1
DNA: TGCAGCGTTGTACGGGGCGAGCAGTACTTC; CDR3: CSVVRGEQYF; size: .; J: TRBJ2-7; V: TRBV29-1; D: .
DNA: TGTGCCAGCAGCTTAGGAGGGGACGGTGGCTACACCTTC; CDR3: CASSLGGDGGYTF; size: few; J: TRBJ1-2; V: TRBV7-9; D: .
DNA: TGTGCCAGCAGTTACGGTAGCGTTAAAAATCATGAGCAGTTCTTC; CDR3: CASSYGSVKNHEQFF; size: few; J: TRBJ2-1; V: TRBV6-2/TRBV6-3; D: .
DNA: TGCGCCAGCAGCCACCACGGACGGGAATTCTATGGCTACACCTTC; CDR3: CASSHHGREFYGYTF; size: many; J: TRBJ1-2; V: TRBV4-1; D: .
DNA: TGTGCCAGCAGCTTAGGAGCGGCCGAGCAGTACTTC; CDR3: CASSLGAAEQYF; size: .; J: TRBJ2-7; V: TRBV7-2; D: .
DNA: TGTGCCAGCAGGAGTACTGGAACAAATGAGCAGTTCTTC; CDR3: CASRSTGTNEQFF; size: few; J: TRBJ2-1; V: TRBV28; D: .
DNA: TGTGCCAGCTCACCACGGCTAGCGGGAGGCCGGGATACGCAGTATTTT; CDR3: CASSPRLAGGRDTQYF; size: .; J: TRBJ2-3; V: TRBV18; D: TRBD2
DNA: TGTGCCAGTACCCCGGCCCTCCACAATGAGCAGTTCTTC; CDR3: CASTPALHNEQFF; size: .; J: TRBJ2-1; V: TRBV19; D: .